Shown below are 8 T cell receptor beta chains from a single sample sequenced in a study of blood T cell repertoires in COVID-19. Clones were read by immunoSEQ multiplex PCR, and TCRdb kept only the in-frame ones, dropping some. Among around 16,000 clones listed, roughly 80% were seen once. Sequencing used peripheral blood. These receptors were obtained from a human donor in a cohort sampled during active COVID-19.

V is TRBV12-3 or TRBV12-4 and J is TRBJ2-7; D is unclear. The V gene lost 4 bases and the J gene lost 0 bases, with 4 bases spanning the gap. The CDR3 sequence is 12 residues long. The CDR3 loop reads CASSYHSYEQYF. The DNA for the CDR3 is TGTGCCAGCAGTTATCACTCCTACGAGCAGTACTTC.

The chain has TRBV10-3 and TRBJ2-7; 10 bases are a match to TRBD2. Germline CDR1 is ENHRY and CDR2 is SYGVKD. The V and J ends lost 6 bases and 3 bases, in that order; junction bases with no gene match: 8. CDR3 length equals 15 residues. CDR3 nucleotide sequence: TGTGCCATCAGCCCTCTACTAGCGGGGAACTACGAGCAGTACTTC. It codes for CAISPLLAGNYEQYF.

The chain employs TRBV2 and TRBJ1-3; 8 bases fit TRBD1. V lost 5 bases and J lost 3; bases outside the gene matches: 9. Germline V gene data show CDR1 as SNHLY and CDR2 as FYNNEI. There are 16 residues in the CDR3. For the CDR3, the DNA is TGTGCCAGCAGTCCTAGACAGGGGAGCTATGGAAACACCATATATTTT. Translation: CASSPRQGSYGNTIYF.

This clone ranks as medium-sized. The V call is TRBV4-3, the J call TRBJ2-1; 7 bases fit TRBD1. This CDR3 has 16 amino acids. J gave up 4 bases and V 3 bases, and 9 bases lay outside the gene matches. Germline CDR1 LGHNA, CDR2 YSLEER. CDR3 coding DNA: TGCGCCAGCAGCCAGCAACCGGGACAGAATTACAATGAGCAGTTCTTC. Amino acids: CASSQQPGQNYNEQFF.

The rearrangement uses TRBV24-1 and TRBJ2-7; 9 bases map to TRBD1. V lost 3 bases to trimming and J lost 5 bases; unmatched junction nucleotides: 7. The V gene's germline CDR1 is KGHDR and CDR2 SFDVKD. The CDR3 runs 15 residues. The CDR3 nucleotides read TGTGCCACCAGTGATCCTACAGGGGGCAAGGACGAGCAGTACTTC. Encoded protein: CATSDPTGGKDEQYF.

V is TRBV6-5 and J is TRBJ1-3; D perhaps matches TRBD1 (6 bases). V was cut by 6 bases and J by 1 base, with 13 bases left in between. Germline values: CDR1 MNHEY, CDR2 SVGAGI. The CDR3 loop spans 15 amino acids. The CDR3 loop is CASRDSSVSGNTIYF. In DNA form, the CDR3 reads TGTGCCAGCAGGGACAGTTCGGTATCTGGAAACACCATATATTTT.

A note on this clone: Other DNA sequences in the sample encode the same CDR3. The CDR3 loop reads CASSRSVLNKGVANQPQHF. The DNA of the CDR3 is TGTGCCAGTAGTCGCTCGGTCCTTAACAAGGGGGTGGCCAATCAGCCCCAGCATTTT. The V and J genes are TRBV19 and TRBJ1-5; D perhaps matches TRBD1 (6 bases). The CDR3 loop spans 19 amino acids. Germline V gives CDR1 LNHDA, CDR2 SQIVND (reference sequence). Trimming removed 5 bases at V and 3 bases at J, with 26 bases between.

The rearrangement links TRBV28 to TRBJ2-1; D not certain. The CDR3 sequence is 11 residues long. Trimming took 10 bases from V and 8 from J, leaving 12 bases between them. Germline CDR1 reads MDHEN; CDR2 reads SYDVKM. The CDR3 DNA reads as TGTGCCACGGCTCTAGTTTATGAGCAGTTCTTC. This translates into CATALVYEQFF.